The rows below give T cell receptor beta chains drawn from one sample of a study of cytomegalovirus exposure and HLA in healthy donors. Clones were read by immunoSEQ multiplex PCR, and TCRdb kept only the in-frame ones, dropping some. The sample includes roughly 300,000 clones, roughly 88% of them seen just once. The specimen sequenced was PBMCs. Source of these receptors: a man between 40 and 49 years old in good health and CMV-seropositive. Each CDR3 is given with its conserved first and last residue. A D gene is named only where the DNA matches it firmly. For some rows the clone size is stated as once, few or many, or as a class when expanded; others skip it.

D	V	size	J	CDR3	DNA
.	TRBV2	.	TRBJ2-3	CASQDNLDTQYF	TGTGCCAGCCAGGACAATCTAGATACGCAGTATTTT
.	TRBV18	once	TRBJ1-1	CASSVRPYTEAFF	TGTGCCAGCTCAGTGCGCCCATACACTGAAGCTTTCTTT
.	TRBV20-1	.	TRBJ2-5	CSARGETQYF	TGCAGCGCGCGAGGCGAGACCCAGTACTTC
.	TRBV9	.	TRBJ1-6	CASSVGGGRGNSPLHF	TGTGCCAGCAGCGTAGGGGGCGGGAGGGGTAATTCACCCCTCCACTTT
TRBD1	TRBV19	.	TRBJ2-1	CASSTGQGRLIDEQFF	TGTGCCAGTAGTACGGGACAGGGACGGTTGATTGATGAGCAGTTCTTC
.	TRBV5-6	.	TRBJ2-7	CASSLPGRVHEQYF	TGTGCCAGCAGCTTGCCCGGCAGGGTTCACGAGCAGTACTTC
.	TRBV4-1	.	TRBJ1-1	CASSQGGGQVNTEAFF	TGCGCCAGCAGCCAAGGAGGCGGACAAGTGAACACTGAAGCTTTCTTT
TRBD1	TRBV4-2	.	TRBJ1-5	CASSQIRGRRQPQHF	TGTGCCAGCAGCCAAATAAGGGGGCGCAGGCAGCCCCAGCATTTT
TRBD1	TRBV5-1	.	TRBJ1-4	CASSLGQGGEKLFF	TGCGCCAGCAGCTTGGGACAGGGGGGTGAAAAACTGTTTTTT
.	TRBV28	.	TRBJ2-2	CASTIGVGGELFF	TGTGCCAGTACCATAGGGGTCGGCGGGGAGCTGTTTTTT
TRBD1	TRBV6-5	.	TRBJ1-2	CASSAQGAANYGYTF	TGTGCCAGCAGTGCCCAGGGGGCCGCTAACTATGGCTACACCTTC
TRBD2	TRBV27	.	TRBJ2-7	CASSLRPLAEHSYEQYF	TGTGCCAGCAGTTTACGGCCACTAGCGGAGCACTCCTACGAGCAGTACTTC
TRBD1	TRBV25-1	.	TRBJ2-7	CASPLTGEYF	TGTGCCAGCCCCTTGACAGGGGAGTACTTC
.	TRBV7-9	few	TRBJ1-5	CASSSPKGGTGQPQHF	TGTGCCAGCAGCTCGCCAAAAGGGGGAACGGGGCAGCCCCAGCATTTT
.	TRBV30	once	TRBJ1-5	CAWTESSNQPQHF	TGTGCCTGGACAGAATCGAGCAATCAGCCCCAGCATTTT
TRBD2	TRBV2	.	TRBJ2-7	CASSELAGAASYEQYF	TGTGCCAGCAGTGAACTAGCGGGAGCGGCCTCCTACGAGCAGTACTTC
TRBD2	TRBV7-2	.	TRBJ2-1	CASSRPSGYNEQFF	TGTGCCAGCAGTCGCCCTAGCGGATACAATGAGCAGTTCTTC
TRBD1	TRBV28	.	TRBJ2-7	CASSYGQGEQYF	TGTGCCAGCAGTTACGGACAGGGCGAGCAGTACTTC
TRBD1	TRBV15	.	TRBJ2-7	CATSVGGQAYEQYF	TGTGCCACCAGCGTTGGGGGACAGGCCTACGAGCAGTACTTC
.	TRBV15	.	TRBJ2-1	CATSDRTSYNEQFF	TGTGCCACCAGCGACAGGACCTCTTACAATGAGCAGTTCTTC
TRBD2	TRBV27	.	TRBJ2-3	CASTASGRADTQYF	TGTGCCAGCACGGCTAGCGGGAGGGCGGATACGCAGTATTTT
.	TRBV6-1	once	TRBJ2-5	CASSDWTVTSQETQYF	TGTGCCAGCAGTGACTGGACAGTCACTTCTCAAGAGACCCAGTACTTC
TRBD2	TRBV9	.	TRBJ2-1	CASSLSGGSVNKQFF	TGTGCCAGCAGCTTAAGTGGCGGGAGCGTCAATAAGCAGTTCTTC
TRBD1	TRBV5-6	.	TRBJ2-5	CASSPVWDRPMVETQYF	TGTGCCAGCAGCCCGGTGTGGGACAGACCCATGGTCGAGACCCAGTACTTC
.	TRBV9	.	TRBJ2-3	CASSPEGPRTDTQYF	TGTGCCAGCAGCCCGGAGGGCCCTCGCACAGATACGCAGTATTTT
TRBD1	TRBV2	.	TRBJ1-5	CASSVDRAIRNQPQHF	TGTGCCAGCAGTGTCGACAGGGCTATTCGCAATCAGCCCCAGCATTTT
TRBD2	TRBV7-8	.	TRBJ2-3	CASSLEASGRGDTQYF	TGTGCCAGCAGCTTAGAGGCTAGCGGGAGAGGAGATACGCAGTATTTT
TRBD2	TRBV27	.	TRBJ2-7	CASSFSGNYEQYF	TGTGCCAGCAGTTTCAGCGGGAACTACGAGCAGTACTTC
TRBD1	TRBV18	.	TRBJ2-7	CASSTGTANYEQYF	TGTGCCAGCTCAACAGGGACAGCAAACTACGAGCAGTACTTC
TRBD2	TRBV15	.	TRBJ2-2	CATSPRLAGITGELFF	TGTGCCACCAGTCCCCGACTAGCGGGAATCACCGGGGAGCTGTTTTTT
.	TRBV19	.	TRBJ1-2	CASKAGPYGYTF	TGTGCCAGTAAGGCGGGGCCCTATGGCTACACCTTC
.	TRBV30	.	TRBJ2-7	CAWSVGEMYEQYF	TGTGCCTGGAGTGTCGGGGAGATGTACGAGCAGTACTTC
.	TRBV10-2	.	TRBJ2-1	CASSGGTPYNEQFF	TGCGCCAGCAGTGGAGGGACTCCCTACAATGAGCAGTTCTTC
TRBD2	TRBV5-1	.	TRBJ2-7	CASSLGASGSREQYF	TGCGCCAGCAGCTTGGGTGCTAGCGGGAGTCGTGAGCAGTACTTC
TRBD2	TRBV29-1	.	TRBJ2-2	CSFRTSGSTGELFF	TGCAGCTTTCGGACTAGCGGGAGCACCGGGGAGCTGTTTTTT
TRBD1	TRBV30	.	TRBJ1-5	CAWSAGTGGNQPQHF	TGTGCCTGGAGTGCTGGGACAGGGGGCAATCAGCCCCAGCATTTT
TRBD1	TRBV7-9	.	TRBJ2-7	CASSYRQGFEQYF	TGTGCCAGCAGCTACCGACAGGGTTTCGAGCAGTACTTC
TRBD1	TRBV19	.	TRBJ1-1	CASSLSQAWDRVSTEAFF	TGTGCCAGTAGCCTAAGCCAAGCCTGGGACAGGGTAAGCACTGAAGCTTTCTTT
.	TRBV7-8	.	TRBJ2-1	CASSIRTGRGVDNEQFF	TGTGCCAGCAGCATCCGGACAGGGAGGGGGGTGGACAATGAGCAGTTCTTC
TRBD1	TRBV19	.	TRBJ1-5	CASSIVGQGAAGNQPQHF	TGTGCCAGTAGTATAGTAGGACAGGGGGCAGCTGGCAATCAGCCCCAGCATTTT
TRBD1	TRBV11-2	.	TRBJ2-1	CASSLGTGTGHEQFF	TGTGCCAGCAGCCTTGGGACAGGAACTGGGCATGAGCAGTTCTTC
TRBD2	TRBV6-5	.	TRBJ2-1	CASSYGWTSGSDEQFF	TGTGCCAGCAGTTACGGATGGACTAGCGGGAGTGATGAGCAGTTCTTC
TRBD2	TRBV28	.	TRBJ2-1	CASRPGLAMDEQFF	TGTGCCAGCAGGCCGGGACTAGCAATGGATGAGCAGTTCTTC